This T cell receptor beta chain was captured in a study of blood T cell repertoires in COVID-19. As for the study in general: Samples came from the United States, Italy and Spain, spanning acute and convalescent COVID-19. Sources were T cells, B-cell-depleted T cells, or PBMCs; the material itself was cDNA or gDNA.

Germline V gene lookup returns CDR1 SGDLS and CDR2 YYNGEE. V was clipped by 3 bases and J by 8 bases; unmatched bases: 3. This CDR3 comprises 12 residues. Produced via immunoSEQ multiplex PCR; TCRdb's table is partial and in-frame only. The sample includes 150,000 to 200,000 clones, around four fifths of them seen just once. The J gene is TRBJ2-3, the V gene TRBV9; TRBD1 agrees at 7 bases. Sequenced material: PBMCs or T cells enriched from blood (not recorded which). The receptor's source is a man between 65 and 85 years old who had been exposed to COVID-19. This CDR3 is CASSGRQGTQYF. The CDR3 DNA is TGTGCCAGCAGCGGTAGACAGGGTACGCAGTATTTT.